The rows below give T cell receptor beta chains drawn from one sample of a study of blood T cell repertoires in COVID-19. The repertoire was sequenced with immunoSEQ multiplex PCR; TCRdb's copy has only in-frame clones and lacks some. The profile shows fewer than 250,000 clones, 70% to 90% of them singletons. Sequenced material: peripheral blood. These receptors were collected from a woman in her seventies with active or convalescent COVID-19. Both conserved end residues are part of each CDR3. The order of the fields is clone size, V gene, D gene, J gene, CDR3 DNA, CDR3 protein. D genes are given only for firm matches. For some rows the clone size is stated as once, few or many, or as a class when expanded; others skip it.

size: once
V: TRBV29-1
D: NA
J: TRBJ2-5
DNA: TGCAGCGTTGGATCCGGCCAAGAGACCCAGTACTTC
CDR3: CSVGSGQETQYF

size: NA
V: TRBV9
D: NA
J: TRBJ1-2
DNA: TGTGCCAGCAGCGTAGCTCCGGTCTACAGGGTCAAATCGGGTGGCTACACCTTC
CDR3: CASSVAPVYRVKSGGYTF

size: NA
V: TRBV2
D: TRBD1
J: TRBJ2-1
DNA: TGTGCCAGCAGTCGGACAGGGCCCGGGGGTGAGCAGTTCTTC
CDR3: CASSRTGPGGEQFF

size: NA
V: TRBV4-1
D: NA
J: TRBJ1-4
DNA: TGCGCCAGCAGCCAAGATGAAGGCAGGGGTGGGGAAAAACTGTTTTTT
CDR3: CASSQDEGRGGEKLFF

size: NA
V: TRBV5-1
D: TRBD2
J: TRBJ2-7
DNA: TGCGCCAGCAGCCTCCAGACTAGCGCCTACGAGCAGTACTTC
CDR3: CASSLQTSAYEQYF

size: NA
V: TRBV7-3
D: TRBD1
J: TRBJ2-5
DNA: TGTGCCAGCAGCTTAACGGGACCCGGGACAGACCAAGAGACCCAGTACTTC
CDR3: CASSLTGPGTDQETQYF

size: NA
V: TRBV6-2/TRBV6-3
D: TRBD2
J: TRBJ2-7
DNA: TGTGCCAGCAGTTATATTGTCGGGGGGGGATCCTACGAGCAGTACTTC
CDR3: CASSYIVGGGSYEQYF

size: NA
V: TRBV30
D: TRBD2
J: TRBJ2-1
DNA: TGTGCCTGGAGTTACAGACTAGCGGGGCCGACGCGGACCTACAATGAGCAGTTCTTC
CDR3: CAWSYRLAGPTRTYNEQFF

size: NA
V: TRBV6-1
D: NA
J: TRBJ1-2
DNA: TGTGCCAGCAGTGAAATGGTAGAGGCCGGCTCGCAGAATGGCTACACCTTC
CDR3: CASSEMVEAGSQNGYTF

size: NA
V: TRBV19
D: TRBD1
J: TRBJ1-5
DNA: TGTGCCAGCTTACAGGGGGGAGGGCCCCAGCATTTT
CDR3: CASLQGGGPQHF

size: few
V: TRBV5-4
D: NA
J: TRBJ2-6
DNA: TGTGCCAGCAGCTACACAATTCTCGGGGCCAACGTCCTGACTTTC
CDR3: CASSYTILGANVLTF

size: NA
V: TRBV2
D: NA
J: TRBJ2-1
DNA: TGTGCCAGCGTAATAGCGGTCAGTGGGAATGAGCAGTTCTTC
CDR3: CASVIAVSGNEQFF

size: NA
V: TRBV28
D: NA
J: TRBJ2-1
DNA: TGTGCCAGCAGTCCGCAGGGTTCCTACAATGAGCAGTTCTTC
CDR3: CASSPQGSYNEQFF

size: NA
V: TRBV15
D: NA
J: TRBJ2-4
DNA: TGTGCCACCAGCAGAGTAACTGATCGGCGCGGAAACATTCAGTACTTC
CDR3: CATSRVTDRRGNIQYF

size: NA
V: TRBV11-2
D: TRBD1
J: TRBJ2-1
DNA: TGTGCCAGCAGCTTCCGGGACAGGGTAAACTACAATGAGCAGTTCTTC
CDR3: CASSFRDRVNYNEQFF

size: NA
V: TRBV25-1
D: TRBD1
J: TRBJ2-1
DNA: TGTGCCAGCAGTGACGGGACAGGTTACAATGAGCAGTTCTTC
CDR3: CASSDGTGYNEQFF

size: once
V: TRBV5-1
D: TRBD2
J: TRBJ2-2
DNA: TGCGCCAGCAGGGCGACTAGCGGGTACACCGGGGAGCTGTTTTTT
CDR3: CASRATSGYTGELFF

size: NA
V: TRBV2
D: TRBD1
J: TRBJ2-2
DNA: TGTGCCAGCAGCGGGACAGGGGTGAACGGGGAGCTGTTTTTT
CDR3: CASSGTGVNGELFF

size: once
V: TRBV18
D: TRBD1
J: TRBJ2-7
DNA: TGTGCCAGCTCACCACCTACAGGGGGTCTCTACGAGCAGTACTTC
CDR3: CASSPPTGGLYEQYF

size: NA
V: TRBV5-1
D: NA
J: TRBJ2-3
DNA: TGCGCCAGCAGCTTGACCGGGAGAGACACAGATACGCAGTATTTT
CDR3: CASSLTGRDTDTQYF

size: NA
V: TRBV9
D: NA
J: TRBJ2-1
DNA: TGTGCCAGCAGCGATGGCTGGGGCGTGATAAATGAGCAGTTCTTC
CDR3: CASSDGWGVINEQFF

size: NA
V: TRBV21-1
D: NA
J: TRBJ2-7
DNA: TGTGCCAGCAGCAAAGCCGGACTAGCGGACGCATACGAGCAGTACTTC
CDR3: CASSKAGLADAYEQYF

size: many
V: TRBV20-1
D: NA
J: TRBJ1-6
DNA: TGCAGTGCTAGTGCCGGGAGAGATGGATATGCCCTCCACTTT
CDR3: CSASAGRDGYALHF

size: NA
V: TRBV5-1
D: NA
J: TRBJ1-2
DNA: TGCGCCAGCAGCTTTTTCGGTGCGGAAGGCTACACCTTC
CDR3: CASSFFGAEGYTF

size: NA
V: TRBV28
D: NA
J: TRBJ1-5
DNA: TGTGCCAGCAGTTTGGTCGGGGGTCATCAGCCCCAGCATTTT
CDR3: CASSLVGGHQPQHF

size: NA
V: TRBV11-2
D: NA
J: TRBJ2-1
DNA: TGTGCCAGCAGCCTACGACAGAGCTCCTACAATGAGCAGTTCTTC
CDR3: CASSLRQSSYNEQFF

size: NA
V: TRBV7-3
D: NA
J: TRBJ2-1
DNA: TGTGCCAGCAGCTTATTACGGACTATAAACATTGAGCAGTTCTTC
CDR3: CASSLLRTINIEQFF

size: NA
V: TRBV24-1
D: TRBD2
J: TRBJ2-3
DNA: TGTGCCACCAGTGATCCCGCGGGGAGGACTAGCGGATTTAGCACAGATACGCAGTATTTT
CDR3: CATSDPAGRTSGFSTDTQYF

size: NA
V: TRBV15
D: NA
J: TRBJ2-3
DNA: TGTGCCACCAGCCCTCGGTGGGGTCGGGGAGGCACAGATACGCAGTATTTT
CDR3: CATSPRWGRGGTDTQYF

size: NA
V: TRBV29-1
D: TRBD2
J: TRBJ2-1
DNA: TGCAGCGGAGGGACTAGCGGGAGAACTGAGTTCTTC
CDR3: CSGGTSGRTEFF

size: NA
V: TRBV5-4
D: NA
J: TRBJ1-2
DNA: TGTGCCAGCAGCTTCGGGGGAAACTATGGCTACACCTTC
CDR3: CASSFGGNYGYTF

size: once
V: TRBV12-3/TRBV12-4
D: NA
J: TRBJ1-1
DNA: TGTGCCAGCACTCCCCCTATAAAGACTGAAGCTTTCTTT
CDR3: CASTPPIKTEAFF

size: NA
V: TRBV7-9
D: TRBD2
J: TRBJ2-5
DNA: TGTGCCAGCAGCCCGGTGACTAGCGGGCCGAAAGACTTC
CDR3: CASSPVTSGPKDF

size: NA
V: TRBV2
D: NA
J: TRBJ2-1
DNA: TGTGCCAGCAGCGAGACTCGGATCGGCGATGAGCAGTTCTTC
CDR3: CASSETRIGDEQFF

size: many
V: TRBV9
D: NA
J: TRBJ1-2
DNA: TGTGCCAGCAGCGTAGTACGGGGGGCATATGGCTACACCTTC
CDR3: CASSVVRGAYGYTF

size: NA
V: TRBV4-2
D: NA
J: TRBJ2-1
DNA: TGTGCCAGCAGCCAACTTGCGGGGTGGACTGCCAACAATGAGCAGTTCTTC
CDR3: CASSQLAGWTANNEQFF

size: NA
V: TRBV5-1
D: TRBD1
J: TRBJ2-1
DNA: TGCGCCAGCAGCTTGATAAGGACAGGAAAAAATGAGCAGTTCTTC
CDR3: CASSLIRTGKNEQFF

size: NA
V: TRBV28
D: TRBD2
J: TRBJ2-3
DNA: TGTGCCAGCAGTTTACGGGGCGGAGATAGCGGGAGGTTAAGCACAGATACGCAGTATTTT
CDR3: CASSLRGGDSGRLSTDTQYF

size: NA
V: TRBV7-9
D: TRBD2
J: TRBJ2-1
DNA: TGTGCCAGCAGCTTCACTAGCGGGAGGGCTGAGCAGTTCTTC
CDR3: CASSFTSGRAEQFF

size: once
V: TRBV7-3
D: NA
J: TRBJ1-5
DNA: TGTGCCAGCAGCCCCAAGCTGCGGGGTAGCAATCAGCCCCAGCATTTT
CDR3: CASSPKLRGSNQPQHF

size: NA
V: TRBV28
D: NA
J: TRBJ2-5
DNA: TGTGCCAGCACCGGGAAGGGCAGAGAAGAGACCCAGTACTTC
CDR3: CASTGKGREETQYF

size: few
V: TRBV6-5
D: TRBD1
J: TRBJ1-1
DNA: TGTGCCAGCAGCCAAGGACAGGGGCGACGAGCTTTCTTT
CDR3: CASSQGQGRRAFF

size: NA
V: TRBV5-1
D: NA
J: TRBJ1-1
DNA: TGCGCCAGCAGCTTGGATGGGGGGAGGAACACTGAAGCTTTCTTT
CDR3: CASSLDGGRNTEAFF

size: NA
V: TRBV4-1
D: NA
J: TRBJ2-7
DNA: TGCGCCAGCAGCCAAGGCGCCTCCTACGAGCAGTACTTC
CDR3: CASSQGASYEQYF

size: few
V: TRBV2
D: NA
J: TRBJ2-1
DNA: TGTGCCAGCAGTGACATGCGCAATGAGCAGTTCTTC
CDR3: CASSDMRNEQFF

size: NA
V: TRBV27
D: TRBD2
J: TRBJ2-7
DNA: TGTGCCAGCAAGCTCTTAAGCGGGGGCTCCTACGAGCAGTACTTC
CDR3: CASKLLSGGSYEQYF

size: NA
V: TRBV11-3
D: TRBD2
J: TRBJ2-1
DNA: TGTGCCAGCAGCCCGGGAGGGATCTACAATGAGCAGTTCTTC
CDR3: CASSPGGIYNEQFF

size: NA
V: TRBV5-6
D: NA
J: TRBJ1-1
DNA: TGTGCCAGCAGCTTGACAGGGCCCGTCCGGACTGAAGCTTTCTTT
CDR3: CASSLTGPVRTEAFF

size: NA
V: TRBV7-2
D: NA
J: TRBJ2-7
DNA: TGTGCCAGCAGCTTAATGAGGAGTGCCGGAATCAAGCAGTACTTC
CDR3: CASSLMRSAGIKQYF

size: NA
V: TRBV5-1
D: TRBD1
J: TRBJ2-7
DNA: TGCGCCAGCAGCTTACCGGGACAGGGGCGCTACGAGCAGTACTTC
CDR3: CASSLPGQGRYEQYF

size: NA
V: TRBV18
D: TRBD1
J: TRBJ1-1
DNA: TGTGCCAGCTCACCAGGGGACAGCACTGAAGCTTTCTTT
CDR3: CASSPGDSTEAFF

size: NA
V: TRBV6-5
D: NA
J: TRBJ1-2
DNA: TGTGCCAGCAACCAGGGATGGAGGGATGGCTACACCTTC
CDR3: CASNQGWRDGYTF

size: NA
V: TRBV18
D: TRBD2
J: TRBJ2-1
DNA: TGTGCCAGCTCACCACCGGGGCGGGGGGCCTACAATGAGCAGTTCTTC
CDR3: CASSPPGRGAYNEQFF